The sequence of this T cell receptor beta chain was determined in a study of blood T cell repertoires in COVID-19. Study-level information: COVID-19 samples, acute and convalescent, were from the United States, Italy and Spain. T cells, B-cell-depleted T cells, or PBMCs supplied cDNA or gDNA.

Data came from immunoSEQ multiplex PCR; TCRdb stores just in-frame clones and leaves some out. The table has 110,000 to 150,000 clones, 75% to 90% seen once. V was trimmed by 2 bases and J by 6 bases, leaving 11 bases between them. Looked up from germline, CDR1 is SNHLY and CDR2 is FYNNEI. This CDR3 region has 14 residues. The chain employs TRBV2 and TRBJ1-5; tentative D call: TRBD1 (6 bases). The clonotype originates from a human donor in a cohort sampled during active COVID-19. Source material: peripheral blood. As DNA, the CDR3 is TGTGCCAGCAGTGAAAGGCAGGGGAGTCAGCCCCAGCATTTT. Encoded protein: CASSERQGSQPQHF.